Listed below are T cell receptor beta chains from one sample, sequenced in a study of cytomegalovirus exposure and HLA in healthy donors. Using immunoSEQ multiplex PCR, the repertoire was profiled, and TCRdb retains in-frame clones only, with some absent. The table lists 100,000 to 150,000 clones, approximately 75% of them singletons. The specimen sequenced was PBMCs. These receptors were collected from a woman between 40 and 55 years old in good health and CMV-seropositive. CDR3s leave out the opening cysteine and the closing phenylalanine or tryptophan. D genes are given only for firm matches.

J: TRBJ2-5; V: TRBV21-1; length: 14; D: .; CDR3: ASSMPTSGSKETQY
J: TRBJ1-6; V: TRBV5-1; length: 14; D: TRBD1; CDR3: ASSSGQALGNSPLH
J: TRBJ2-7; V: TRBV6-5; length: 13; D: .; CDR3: ASTPPRGGSYEQY
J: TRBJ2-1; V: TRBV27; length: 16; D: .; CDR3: ASTQRTGRGRSYNEQF
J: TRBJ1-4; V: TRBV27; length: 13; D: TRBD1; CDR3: ASSLYAGGSEKLF
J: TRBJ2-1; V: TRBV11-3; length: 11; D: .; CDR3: ASSLVQVSEQF
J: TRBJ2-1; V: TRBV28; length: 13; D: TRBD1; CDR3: ASSLGQGAENEQF
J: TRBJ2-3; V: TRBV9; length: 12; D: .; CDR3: ASSVAQGSDTQY
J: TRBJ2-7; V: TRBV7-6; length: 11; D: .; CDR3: ASSTAGANEQY
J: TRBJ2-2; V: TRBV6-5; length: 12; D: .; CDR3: ASSFGGLDGELF
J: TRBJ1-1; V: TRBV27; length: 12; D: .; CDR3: ASSNRGGNTEAF
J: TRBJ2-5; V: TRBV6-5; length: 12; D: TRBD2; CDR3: ASSYVGGFGTQY
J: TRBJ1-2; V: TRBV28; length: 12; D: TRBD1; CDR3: ASNKDRENYGYT
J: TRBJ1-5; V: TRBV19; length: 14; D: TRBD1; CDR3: ASSIQGASGNQPQH
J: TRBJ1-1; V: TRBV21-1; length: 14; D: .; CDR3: ASSALCGQGCTEAF
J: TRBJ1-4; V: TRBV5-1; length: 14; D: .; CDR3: ASSTDSPSTNEKLF
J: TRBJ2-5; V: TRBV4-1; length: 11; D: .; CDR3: ASSLITLSEQY
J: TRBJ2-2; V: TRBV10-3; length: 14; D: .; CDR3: AISGNGSLNTGELF
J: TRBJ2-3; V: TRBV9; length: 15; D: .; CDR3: ASSASGARRTTDTQY
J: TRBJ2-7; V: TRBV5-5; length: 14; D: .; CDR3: ASSLFVGGSSYEQY
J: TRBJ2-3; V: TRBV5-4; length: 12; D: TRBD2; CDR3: ASSSGLAGDTQY
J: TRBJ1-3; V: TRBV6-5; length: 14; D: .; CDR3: ASSYSIKGAGNTIY
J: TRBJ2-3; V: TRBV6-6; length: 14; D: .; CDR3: ASRRERQTSTDTQY
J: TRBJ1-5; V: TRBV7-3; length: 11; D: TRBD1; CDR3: ASSRQGDQPQH
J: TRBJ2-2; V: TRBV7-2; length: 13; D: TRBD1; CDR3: ASSVQGANTGELF
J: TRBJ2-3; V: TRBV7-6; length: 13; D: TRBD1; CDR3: ASSSKGQGADTQY
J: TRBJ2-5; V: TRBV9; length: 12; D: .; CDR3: ASSVGGFQETQY
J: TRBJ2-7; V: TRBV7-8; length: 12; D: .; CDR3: ASSRDSGVYEQY
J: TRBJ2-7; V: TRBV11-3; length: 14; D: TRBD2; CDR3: ASSLAATSGRYEQY
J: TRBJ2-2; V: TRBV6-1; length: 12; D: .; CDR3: ASSENRGAGELF
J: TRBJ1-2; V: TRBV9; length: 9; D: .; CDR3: ASSQGLGYT
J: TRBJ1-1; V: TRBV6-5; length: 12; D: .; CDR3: ASSYDGVNTEAF
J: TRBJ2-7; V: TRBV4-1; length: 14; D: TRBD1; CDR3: ASSQERRQGTYEQY
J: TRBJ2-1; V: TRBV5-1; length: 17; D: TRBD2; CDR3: ASSLWFGASGETYNEQF
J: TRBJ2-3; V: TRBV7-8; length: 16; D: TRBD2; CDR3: ASSPPLVLAGITDTQY
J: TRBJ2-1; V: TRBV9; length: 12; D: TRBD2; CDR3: ASSVSGGASGQF
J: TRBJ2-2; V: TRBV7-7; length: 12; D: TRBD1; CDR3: ASSFLQGAGELF
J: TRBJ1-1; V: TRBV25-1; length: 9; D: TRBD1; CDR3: ASKTGEEAF
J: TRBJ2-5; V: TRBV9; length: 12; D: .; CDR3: ASSVAVREETQY
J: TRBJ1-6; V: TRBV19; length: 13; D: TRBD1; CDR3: ASRPKTGGGSPLH
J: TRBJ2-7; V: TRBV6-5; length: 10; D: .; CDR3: ASRGSSYEQY
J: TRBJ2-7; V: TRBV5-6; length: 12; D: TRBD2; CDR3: ASSDRDYSYEQY
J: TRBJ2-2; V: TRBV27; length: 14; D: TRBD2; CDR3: ASRLLAGGNTGELF
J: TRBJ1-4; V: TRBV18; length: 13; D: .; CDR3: ASSPSGATNEKLF
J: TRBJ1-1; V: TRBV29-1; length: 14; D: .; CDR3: SVGSVARGGNTEAF
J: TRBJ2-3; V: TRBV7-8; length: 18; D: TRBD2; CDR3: ASSLGTWGQSGRLKDTQY
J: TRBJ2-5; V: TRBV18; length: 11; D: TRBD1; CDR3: ASSLDRGETQY
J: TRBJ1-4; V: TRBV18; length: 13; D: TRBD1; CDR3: ASSPAQGAVEKLF
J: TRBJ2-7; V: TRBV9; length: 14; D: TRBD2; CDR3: ASSAGGTSGSNEQY
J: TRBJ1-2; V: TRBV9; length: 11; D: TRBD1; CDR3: ASSQGQGDGYT